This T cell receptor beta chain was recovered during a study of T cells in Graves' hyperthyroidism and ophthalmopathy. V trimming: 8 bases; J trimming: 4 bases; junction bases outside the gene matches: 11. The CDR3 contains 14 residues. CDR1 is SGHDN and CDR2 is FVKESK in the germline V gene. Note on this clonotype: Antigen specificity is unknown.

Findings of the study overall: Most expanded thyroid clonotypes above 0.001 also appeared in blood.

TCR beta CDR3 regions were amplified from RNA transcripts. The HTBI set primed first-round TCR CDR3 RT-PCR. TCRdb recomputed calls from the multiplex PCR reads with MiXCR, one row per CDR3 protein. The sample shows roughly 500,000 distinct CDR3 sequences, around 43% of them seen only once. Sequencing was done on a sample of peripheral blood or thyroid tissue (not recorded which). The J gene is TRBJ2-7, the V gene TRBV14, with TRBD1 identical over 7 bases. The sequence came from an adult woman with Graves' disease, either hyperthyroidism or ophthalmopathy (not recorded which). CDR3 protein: CASSPPGQIYEQYF. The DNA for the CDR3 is TGTGCCAGCTCACCACCGGGACAGATATACGAGCAGTACTTC.